This T cell receptor beta chain emerged from a study of identical twins. Whole-study results and caveats: Models, which agreed with sharing between unrelated individuals, nonetheless underestimated the out-of-frame TCR alpha sharing seen in monozygotic twins. With beta out-of-frame sequences, excess sharing by twins was weaker.

The germline V and J ends were trimmed by 6 bases and 4 bases, with 19 bases remaining between them. CDR3 length equals 15 residues. This clonotype was recorded many times. Its antigen is unknown. TCRdb reprocessed the 5' RACE reads with MiXCR, giving one entry per CDR3 protein. The top ten clones hold around 1.9% of a sample with 640,000 or so distinct CDR3 sequences, 6% to 6.5% of them seen once. The TCR comes from a man aged 18 to 35 in good health. The chain has TRBV12-3 or TRBV12-4 and TRBJ2-7; weak D call: TRBD1 (7 bases). Sequenced: naive T cells sorted from blood. The CDR3 DNA reads TGTGCCAGCAGATCAACCCGGACAGGAGGGTACGAGCAGTACTTC. Translation gives CASRSTRTGGYEQYF.